Listed below are T cell receptor beta chains from one sample, sequenced in a study of cytomegalovirus exposure and HLA in healthy donors. Produced via immunoSEQ multiplex PCR; TCRdb's table is partial and in-frame only. The table records 200,000 to 250,000 clones, approximately 82% of them present only once. Sequencing was performed on PBMCs. The receptors were sampled from a male donor in good health and CMV-seronegative. The CDR3 runs from the conserved cysteine through the conserved F or W. A D gene is named only where the DNA matches it firmly. Where a row states a size, it is once, few, many or the class of an expanded clone; other rows omit it.

clone size,V gene,J gene,D gene,CDR3 protein,CDR3 DNA
.,TRBV2,TRBJ1-3,TRBD1,CASSEDRGLSGNTIYF,TGTGCCAGCAGTGAGGACAGGGGCCTATCTGGAAACACCATATATTTT
.,TRBV5-1,TRBJ2-2,.,CASSYGESTTGELFF,TGCGCCAGCAGCTACGGGGAATCAACCACCGGGGAGCTGTTTTTT
.,TRBV9,TRBJ2-1,.,CASPGGGDWPHNEQFF,TGTGCCAGCCCCGGAGGTGGGGACTGGCCCCACAATGAGCAGTTCTTC
.,TRBV10-1,TRBJ1-5,.,CASSESGQPQHF,TGCGCCAGCAGTGAGTCCGGTCAGCCCCAGCATTTT
.,TRBV2,TRBJ1-1,TRBD1,CASSSGTGPFF,TGTGCCAGCAGTTCCGGGACAGGGCCTTTCTTT
.,TRBV4-1,TRBJ2-7,TRBD2,CASSQARGRHEQYF,TGCGCCAGCAGCCAAGCCCGCGGGAGGCACGAGCAGTACTTC
.,TRBV6-6,TRBJ2-1,TRBD2,CASRDNPGTRNLF,TGTGCCAGCAGGGACAACCCCGGGACTAGAAATCTCTTC
.,TRBV9,TRBJ1-1,.,CASSERHLNTEAFF,TGTGCCAGCAGCGAGAGACACCTGAACACTGAAGCTTTCTTT
.,TRBV7-9,TRBJ2-1,.,CASSAGLNEQFF,TGTGCCAGCAGCGCCGGTCTGAATGAGCAGTTCTTC
few,TRBV2,TRBJ1-6,.,CASSESRGYGSPLHF,TGTGCCAGCAGTGAAAGCAGGGGTTATGGTTCACCCCTCCACTTT
.,TRBV27,TRBJ1-6,.,CASSFGGINSPLHF,TGTGCCAGCAGTTTCGGAGGGATAAATTCACCCCTCCACTTT
.,TRBV28,TRBJ2-2,.,CASSSPKLAHRNTGELFF,TGTGCCAGCAGTTCCCCAAAACTAGCCCATCGGAACACCGGGGAGCTGTTTTTT
once,TRBV4-2,TRBJ2-3,.,CASSQDRQRGQTDTQYF,TGTGCCAGCAGCCAAGATCGTCAAAGGGGTCAGACAGATACGCAGTATTTT
few,TRBV9,TRBJ1-3,.,CASKSSTGNTIYF,TGTGCCAGCAAAAGTAGTACTGGAAACACCATATATTTT
.,TRBV5-4,TRBJ1-1,TRBD1,CASSSKQGGEDTEAFF,TGTGCCAGCAGCTCGAAGCAGGGGGGAGAGGACACTGAAGCTTTCTTT
few,TRBV5-8,TRBJ2-3,TRBD2,CASSRSGLAGGPDTQYF,TGTGCCAGCAGTAGATCCGGGTTAGCGGGAGGGCCAGATACGCAGTATTTT
.,TRBV9,TRBJ2-7,TRBD1,CASSVRQGYEQYF,TGTGCCAGCAGCGTGAGACAGGGGTACGAGCAGTACTTC
.,TRBV5-1,TRBJ2-7,.,CASSLTLRAGLYEQYF,TGCGCCAGCAGCTTGACCCTAAGGGCGGGCCTCTACGAGCAGTACTTC
.,TRBV6-5,TRBJ1-1,TRBD1,CASSDGTGGAFF,TGTGCCAGCAGTGACGGGACAGGGGGGGCTTTCTTT
.,TRBV27,TRBJ2-7,TRBD1,CASSFTGGLEQYF,TGTGCCAGCAGTTTTACAGGGGGACTCGAGCAGTACTTC
.,TRBV7-6,TRBJ2-2,.,CASTGSQARHTGELFF,TGTGCCAGCACCGGTTCCCAGGCCAGGCACACCGGGGAGCTGTTTTTT
.,TRBV2,TRBJ2-4,.,CASSGVAKNIQYF,TGTGCCAGTTCAGGGGTAGCCAAAAACATTCAGTACTTC
.,TRBV7-8,TRBJ1-3,TRBD1,CASSLAGYGGQTNTIYF,TGTGCCAGCAGCTTAGCGGGTTATGGGGGACAGACAAACACCATATATTTT
once,TRBV5-1,TRBJ2-5,TRBD2,CASSDRLAGGQEAQYF,TGCGCCAGCAGCGATCGACTAGCGGGGGGCCAAGAGGCCCAGTACTTC
.,TRBV6-1,TRBJ2-5,TRBD1,CASRGQGETQYF,TGTGCCAGCAGGGGACAGGGCGAGACCCAGTACTTC
once,TRBV28,TRBJ2-2,.,CAGRSGALPNTGELFF,TGTGCCGGCCGGTCAGGGGCCCTTCCGAACACCGGGGAGCTGTTTTTT
.,TRBV5-5,TRBJ1-1,.,CASSPAKGEMNTEAFF,TGTGCCAGCAGCCCCGCCAAGGGGGAAATGAACACTGAAGCTTTCTTT
.,TRBV5-1,TRBJ1-3,.,CASRYTISGNTIYF,TGCGCCAGCAGATACACCATCTCTGGAAACACCATATATTTT
.,TRBV27,TRBJ2-5,TRBD2,CASTNRASGRWETQYF,TGTGCCAGCACCAACCGGGCTAGCGGGAGGTGGGAGACCCAGTACTTC
once,TRBV6-1,TRBJ1-1,.,CASSDFGLREAFF,TGTGCCAGCAGTGATTTTGGCCTCCGGGAGGCTTTCTTT
.,TRBV7-9,TRBJ2-1,.,CSSSFSEQFF,TGTTCCAGCAGCTTCAGTGAGCAGTTCTTC
few,TRBV27,TRBJ2-2,TRBD2,CASSSGLAGVNTGELFF,TGTGCCAGCAGTTCCGGACTAGCGGGAGTGAACACCGGGGAGCTGTTTTTT
.,TRBV7-8,TRBJ1-1,TRBD1,CASSLRDRVTEAFF,TGTGCCAGCAGCTTACGGGACAGGGTCACTGAAGCTTTCTTT
once,TRBV7-2,TRBJ2-3,TRBD2,CASGGGREAPDTQYF,TGTGCCAGCGGAGGGGGGCGGGAGGCCCCAGATACGCAGTATTTT
.,TRBV11-3,TRBJ2-1,.,CASSAKAGYNEQFF,TGTGCCAGCAGCGCGAAAGCGGGCTACAATGAGCAGTTCTTC
.,TRBV5-1,TRBJ1-2,TRBD1,CASSSRRQGEGDYGYTF,TGCGCCAGCAGCTCCCGGCGACAGGGGGAAGGAGACTATGGCTACACCTTC
few,TRBV28,TRBJ2-7,TRBD2,CASRWSGAGEQYF,TGTGCCAGTCGGTGGAGCGGAGCGGGGGAGCAGTACTTC
few,TRBV5-4,TRBJ1-3,TRBD1,CASSTRTGKDTIYF,TGTGCCAGCAGCACAAGGACAGGGAAGGACACCATATATTTT
few,TRBV6-5,TRBJ2-1,.,CASRTLNNEQFF,TGTGCCAGCAGAACTCTAAACAATGAGCAGTTCTTC
.,TRBV5-1,TRBJ1-1,.,CASSLLSPRGNTEAFF,TGCGCCAGCAGCTTACTATCTCCGCGGGGGAACACTGAAGCTTTCTTT
once,TRBV15,TRBJ2-5,TRBD2,CATSSTLRDSGGETQYF,TGTGCCACCAGCAGCACACTCCGGGACTCCGGGGGGGAGACCCAGTACTTC
.,TRBV12-2,TRBJ2-7,.,CASREGGAYEQYF,TGTGCAAGTCGCGAGGGGGGGGCCTACGAGCAGTACTTC
.,TRBV6-1,TRBJ2-2,TRBD2,CASSDSLAGGGGELFF,TGTGCCAGCAGTGATTCCCTAGCGGGAGGTGGCGGGGAGCTGTTTTTT
.,TRBV6-5,TRBJ1-3,TRBD1,CASSSTGVGNTIYF,TGTGCCAGCAGTTCGACAGGGGTTGGAAACACCATATATTTT
.,TRBV29-1,TRBJ1-2,.,CSVVEQGWGYTF,TGCAGCGTGGTGGAGCAGGGTTGGGGCTACACCTTC
.,TRBV15,TRBJ2-5,.,CATSRDKAADQETQYF,TGTGCCACCAGCAGAGATAAAGCGGCGGACCAAGAGACCCAGTACTTC
once,TRBV28,TRBJ1-1,.,CASSLLATVEGRLDTEAFF,TGTGCCAGCAGTTTATTGGCTACGGTCGAGGGCCGGCTTGACACTGAAGCTTTCTTT
.,TRBV19,TRBJ2-5,TRBD2,CASSLGLAGQETQYF,TGTGCCAGTAGTCTCGGACTAGCGGGGCAAGAGACCCAGTACTTC
.,TRBV11-2,TRBJ2-1,.,CASSLNRRNNEQFF,TGTGCCAGCAGCTTAAATAGGCGGAACAATGAGCAGTTCTTC
.,TRBV6-5,TRBJ1-1,.,CASSSQGPKNTEAFF,TGTGCCAGCAGTTCCCAGGGGCCGAAGAACACTGAAGCTTTCTTT